Listed below are T cell receptor beta chains from one sample, sequenced in a study of blood T cell repertoires in COVID-19. Data came from immunoSEQ multiplex PCR; TCRdb stores just in-frame clones and leaves some out. The sample carries around 130,000 clones, around 87% recorded once. Specimen: peripheral blood. These receptors were taken from a woman aged 55-75 years with acute or convalescent COVID-19. CDR3s include the opening cysteine and the closing phenylalanine or tryptophan. A D gene is named only where the DNA matches it firmly. Some rows mark clone size as missing; the rest say once, few, many or name a class of expanded clone.

j_gene | v_gene | abundance | d_gene | CDR3aa | CDR3nt
TRBJ2-2 | TRBV7-2 | NA | NA | CASSFNGELFF | TGTGCCAGCAGCTTTAACGGGGAGCTGTTTTTT
TRBJ1-5 | TRBV28 | NA | NA | CASSGLWTGGHQPQHF | TGTGCCAGCAGTGGCCTCTGGACGGGGGGTCATCAGCCCCAGCATTTT
TRBJ1-2 | TRBV5-1 | NA | NA | CASSLDQGGKGGYTF | TGCGCCAGCAGCTTGGACCAGGGAGGGAAGGGTGGCTACACCTTC
TRBJ1-6 | TRBV30 | NA | NA | CAGTVSSYNSPLHF | TGTGCCGGGACGGTGAGCTCCTATAATTCACCCCTCCACTTT
TRBJ2-2 | TRBV4-2 | NA | NA | CASTPTGQTLAGELFF | TGTGCCAGCACACCGACCGGACAGACCTTGGCCGGGGAGCTGTTTTTT
TRBJ1-1 | TRBV29-1 | few | NA | CSVEEAGGGTEAFF | TGCAGCGTTGAAGAAGCGGGGGGTGGGACTGAAGCTTTCTTT
TRBJ1-2 | TRBV18 | NA | TRBD1 | CASSPQGRGDGYTF | TGTGCCAGCTCACCACAAGGCAGGGGGGACGGCTACACCTTC
TRBJ2-1 | TRBV24-1 | NA | TRBD2 | CATSRAGGPLGEQFF | TGTGCCACCAGTCGGGCGGGAGGGCCATTAGGTGAGCAGTTCTTC
TRBJ1-5 | TRBV27 | NA | NA | CASSLQGPYSNQPQHF | TGTGCCAGCAGTTTACAGGGGCCTTATAGCAATCAGCCCCAGCATTTT
TRBJ2-6 | TRBV11-2 | NA | TRBD1 | CASSTLTGVANVLTF | TGTGCCAGCAGCACCCTGACAGGGGTGGCCAACGTCCTGACTTTC
TRBJ1-2 | TRBV2 | NA | TRBD1 | CASPATGRYGYTF | TGTGCCAGCCCGGCGACAGGGCGCTATGGCTACACCTTC
TRBJ1-5 | TRBV28 | few | NA | CASSLPRGGKSNQPQHF | TGTGCCAGCAGTTTACCGAGGGGGGGTAAGAGCAATCAGCCCCAGCATTTT
TRBJ2-2 | TRBV9 | NA | TRBD2 | CASSVAASGRVSGTGELFF | TGTGCCAGCAGCGTAGCGGCTAGCGGGAGGGTGTCGGGCACCGGGGAGCTGTTTTTT
TRBJ2-3 | TRBV6-7 | once | TRBD2 | CASSYKLTSGITDTQYF | TGTGCCAGCAGTTACAAACTGACGAGCGGGATCACAGATACGCAGTATTTT
TRBJ2-1 | TRBV4-2 | NA | TRBD2 | CASSQDGLAGVYDEQFF | TGTGCCAGCAGCCAAGACGGGCTAGCGGGAGTGTACGATGAGCAGTTCTTC
TRBJ2-7 | TRBV11-2 | NA | TRBD1 | CASTRRDRAALTHYEQYF | TGTGCCAGCACCCGCCGGGACAGGGCGGCCCTAACTCACTACGAGCAGTACTTC
TRBJ2-1 | TRBV19 | NA | TRBD2 | CASSIEQTSHNEQFF | TGTGCCAGTAGTATAGAGCAGACTAGCCACAATGAGCAGTTCTTC
TRBJ2-1 | TRBV10-3 | NA | TRBD2 | CAISGGLAGLNEQFF | TGTGCCATCAGTGGGGGGCTAGCGGGGCTCAATGAGCAGTTCTTC
TRBJ1-5 | TRBV25-1 | NA | NA | CASSYSNQPQHF | TGTGCCAGCAGTTATAGCAATCAGCCCCAGCATTTT
TRBJ1-5 | TRBV7-2 | NA | NA | CASSLVGVSNQPQHF | TGTGCCAGCAGCTTAGTAGGGGTTAGCAATCAGCCCCAGCATTTT
TRBJ2-2 | TRBV25-1 | once | TRBD1 | CASSFRDRAAGTGELFF | TGTGCCAGCAGTTTCCGGGACAGGGCGGCCGGGACCGGGGAGCTGTTTTTT
TRBJ1-4 | TRBV18 | NA | NA | CASSPSGSEKLFF | TGTGCCAGCTCACCTAGCGGGAGTGAAAAACTGTTTTTT
TRBJ2-7 | TRBV5-4 | NA | TRBD1 | CASSQTGYEQYF | TGTGCCAGCAGCCAGACAGGGTACGAGCAGTACTTC
TRBJ1-2 | TRBV27 | NA | NA | CASRSPGARWGYTF | TGTGCCAGCAGGTCACCAGGCGCCCGGTGGGGCTACACCTTC
TRBJ1-1 | TRBV15 | NA | NA | CATSRTHTRGAEAFF | TGTGCCACCAGCAGAACTCATACCCGGGGGGCTGAAGCTTTCTTT
TRBJ2-1 | TRBV5-1 | NA | TRBD2 | CASSLGAGGYNEQFF | TGCGCCAGCAGCTTGGGAGCGGGAGGCTACAATGAGCAGTTCTTC
TRBJ1-4 | TRBV28 | NA | TRBD1 | CASTGPGGNEKLFF | TGTGCCAGCACCGGGCCAGGGGGTAATGAAAAACTGTTTTTT
TRBJ2-3 | TRBV5-1 | NA | NA | CASSLGDSSTDTQYF | TGCGCCAGCAGCTTGGGAGACTCTAGCACAGATACGCAGTATTTT
TRBJ2-5 | TRBV5-5 | NA | NA | CASSSYQETQYF | TGTGCCAGCAGTTCTTACCAAGAGACCCAGTACTTC
TRBJ1-1 | TRBV27 | NA | TRBD1 | CASSSTGKDTEAFF | TGTGCCAGCAGTTCGACAGGGAAGGACACTGAAGCTTTCTTT